These T cell receptor beta chains were read from a single sample in a study of blood T cells in healthy people across ages. Via MiXCR, TCRdb re-called the 5' RACE reads, giving one row per CDR3 protein. The repertoire has 980,000 or so distinct CDR3 sequences, roughly 52% of them found once; the top ten carry over 10%. Sequencing was performed on blood. The receptors stem from a man aged 25 to 40 in good health. Both conserved end residues are part of each CDR3. The D gene is left open where the match is weak. Where a row states a size, it is once, few, many or the class of an expanded clone; other rows omit it.

clone_size	v_call	d_call	j_call	cdr3_aa	cdr3_nt
few	TRBV29-1	TRBD1	TRBJ2-1	CSVEDQQGNNEQFF	TGCAGCGTTGAAGATCAACAGGGGAACAATGAGCAGTTCTTC
NA	TRBV7-9	TRBD1	TRBJ1-1	CASSTSGTDTEAFF	TGTGCCAGCAGCACGTCCGGGACAGACACTGAAGCTTTCTTT
NA	TRBV3-1	NA	TRBJ2-7	CASSQEIGEDYEQYF	TGTGCCAGCAGCCAAGAGATCGGTGAGGACTACGAGCAGTACTTC
NA	TRBV20-1	NA	TRBJ2-4	CSARDKRLAKNIQYF	TGCAGTGCTAGAGATAAAAGACTAGCCAAAAACATTCAGTACTTC
NA	TRBV9	NA	TRBJ1-2	CASSDRHDYNYGYTF	TGTGCCAGCAGCGACAGACACGATTATAACTATGGCTACACCTTC
NA	TRBV20-1	NA	TRBJ2-7	CSAPVGAVSYEQYF	TGCAGTGCTCCCGTTGGGGCAGTCTCCTACGAGCAGTACTTC
NA	TRBV12-3/TRBV12-4	NA	TRBJ1-5	CASSSDPYSNQPQHF	TGTGCCAGCAGTTCCGACCCTTATAGCAATCAGCCCCAGCATTTT
NA	TRBV27	TRBD2	TRBJ2-2	CASSTIAGGYTGELFF	TGTGCCAGCAGTACGATAGCGGGGGGCTACACCGGGGAGCTGTTTTTT
NA	TRBV20-1	NA	TRBJ2-3	CSAPGVGKTDTQYF	TGCAGTGCCCCGGGAGTTGGGAAAACAGATACGCAGTATTTT
NA	TRBV6-2/TRBV6-3	TRBD1	TRBJ2-7	CASTPSTGASYEQYF	TGTGCCAGCACCCCTTCGACAGGGGCCTCCTACGAGCAGTACTTC
NA	TRBV7-2	NA	TRBJ2-5	CASSLDPGIQETQYF	TGTGCCAGCTCCCTGGATCCCGGGATCCAAGAGACCCAGTACTTC
NA	TRBV7-2	NA	TRBJ2-3	CASSFPRDTQYF	TGTGCCAGCAGCTTCCCCCGAGATACGCAGTATTTT
NA	TRBV6-2/TRBV6-3	NA	TRBJ1-1	CASSYSFDAGPWDTEAFF	TGTGCCAGCAGTTACTCCTTCGATGCAGGGCCTTGGGACACTGAAGCTTTCTTT
NA	TRBV7-9	NA	TRBJ2-7	CASSYSGLANEQYF	TGTGCCAGCAGCTACTCAGGCCTAGCGAATGAGCAGTACTTC
few	TRBV11-2	NA	TRBJ2-1	CASSLEWGIGYEQFF	TGTGCCAGCAGCTTAGAGTGGGGCATAGGCTATGAGCAGTTCTTC
few	TRBV6-6	TRBD2	TRBJ2-2	CAGRTSGGGGELFF	TGTGCCGGTCGGACTAGCGGGGGGGGCGGGGAGCTGTTTTTT
NA	TRBV11-3	TRBD1	TRBJ1-4	CASSLRLTGNEKLFF	TGTGCCAGCAGCTTGCGACTGACAGGGAATGAAAAACTGTTTTTT
few	TRBV2	TRBD2	TRBJ2-3	CASSEASGRTDTQYF	TGTGCCAGCAGTGAGGCTAGCGGGCGCACAGATACGCAGTATTTT
NA	TRBV25-1	NA	TRBJ2-3	CASSDHGDIDTDTQYF	TGTGCCAGCAGTGACCATGGGGACATAGACACAGATACGCAGTATTTT
NA	TRBV30	NA	TRBJ1-2	CAWSVDTGRGYTF	TGTGCCTGGAGTGTAGATACAGGACGTGGCTACACCTTC
NA	TRBV6-1	NA	TRBJ1-4	CASSSWRERNEKLFF	TGTGCCAGCAGTTCGTGGCGGGAGCGTAATGAAAAACTGTTTTTT
NA	TRBV28	NA	TRBJ1-2	CASSPDSQGCTF	TGTGCCAGCAGCCCGGACAGCCAGGGCTGCACCTTC
NA	TRBV12-3/TRBV12-4	TRBD1	TRBJ1-1	CASSAQGGVDTEAFF	TGTGCCAGCAGCGCTCAGGGGGGAGTAGACACTGAAGCTTTCTTT
once	TRBV3-1	NA	TRBJ2-3	CVSSSPALTDTQYF	TGTGTCAGCAGCTCTCCGGCCCTCACAGATACGCAGTATTTT
NA	TRBV5-1	TRBD1	TRBJ1-6	CASSRGLDNSPLHF	TGCGCCAGCAGCAGGGGGCTGGATAATTCACCCCTCCACTTT
NA	TRBV24-1	NA	TRBJ2-1	CATRKTGEIQKSSYNEQFF	TGTGCCACCAGGAAGACAGGAGAAATCCAAAAGAGCTCCTACAATGAGCAGTTCTTC
NA	TRBV20-1	NA	TRBJ2-5	CSAGLGETQYF	TGCAGTGCCGGGCTTGGGGAGACCCAGTACTTC
NA	TRBV5-5	NA	TRBJ2-7	CASSLRQEAYF	TGTGCCAGCAGCTTACGCCAGGAGGCGTACTTC
NA	TRBV20-1	NA	TRBJ2-7	CSARVVYNEQYF	TGCAGTGCTAGAGTTGTTTACAATGAGCAGTACTTC
NA	TRBV14	TRBD2	TRBJ2-4	CASSPSGGLAKNIQYF	TGTGCCAGCAGCCCAAGCGGGGGGTTAGCCAAAAACATTCAGTACTTC
NA	TRBV21-1	NA	TRBJ1-2	CASSKEEKGGRGYTF	TGTGCCAGCAGCAAAGAAGAAAAGGGGGGCCGGGGCTACACCTTC
NA	TRBV6-5	TRBD1	TRBJ2-1	CASSTGTGVKEQFF	TGTGCCAGCAGCACCGGGACAGGGGTTAAAGAGCAGTTCTTC
NA	TRBV5-1	NA	TRBJ1-6	CASSLYPGFNNSPLHF	TGCGCCAGCAGCTTGTATCCGGGGTTTAATAATTCACCCCTCCACTTT
NA	TRBV29-1	NA	TRBJ1-2	CSVTGTPDYGYTF	TGCAGCGTGACCGGGACACCAGACTATGGCTACACCTTC
NA	TRBV5-1	TRBD1	TRBJ2-7	CASRPRTGPYEQYF	TGCGCCAGCAGACCGAGGACAGGCCCCTACGAGCAGTACTTC
NA	TRBV6-1	TRBD2	TRBJ2-7	CASGGTSVHSYEQYF	TGTGCCAGCGGCGGCACTAGCGTACACTCCTACGAGCAGTACTTC
few	TRBV18	NA	TRBJ1-6	CASSPADNSPLHF	TGTGCCAGCTCACCAGCCGACAATTCACCCCTCCACTTT
NA	TRBV27	TRBD2	TRBJ2-1	CASSLTARSSGAGNEQFF	TGTGCCAGCAGTCTAACCGCCCGGTCTAGCGGGGCCGGCAATGAGCAGTTCTTC
NA	TRBV5-1	TRBD1	TRBJ1-1	CASSWDSIGTEAFF	TGCGCCAGCAGCTGGGACAGCATTGGCACTGAAGCTTTCTTT
NA	TRBV7-9	NA	TRBJ1-2	CASSPDRRYGYTF	TGTGCCAGCAGCCCAGACAGACGCTATGGCTACACCTTC
NA	TRBV4-2	NA	TRBJ2-1	CASSQETSIQETQFF	TGTGCCAGCAGCCAGGAGACGAGTATACAAGAGACCCAGTTCTTC
few	TRBV7-9	NA	TRBJ1-4	CASSLASGDEKLFF	TGTGCCAGCAGCTTAGCGTCCGGAGATGAAAAACTGTTTTTT
NA	TRBV30	NA	TRBJ2-4	CAWSVQGLRRYF	TGTGCCTGGAGTGTACAGGGCCTTCGACGGTACTTC
few	TRBV6-5	NA	TRBJ1-6	CASTRSRQSDNSPLHF	TGTGCCAGCACTAGGTCAAGACAGTCTGATAATTCACCCCTCCACTTT
NA	TRBV9	NA	TRBJ1-6	CASSAGAGWDSPLHF	TGTGCCAGCAGCGCCGGGGCAGGGTGGGATTCACCCCTCCACTTT
NA	TRBV27	NA	TRBJ2-5	CASSTPEGLETQYF	TGTGCCAGCAGTACCCCAGAAGGGTTGGAGACCCAGTACTTC
few	TRBV4-1	NA	TRBJ2-7	CASSQDNRGGTAYEQYF	TGCGCCAGCAGCCAAGATAATAGAGGAGGGACAGCCTACGAGCAGTACTTC
NA	TRBV2	NA	TRBJ1-1	CAVIRPDNTEAFF	TGTGCCGTCATTCGGCCTGATAACACTGAAGCTTTCTTT
NA	TRBV7-2	NA	TRBJ2-3	CASSLAGTLRTDTQYF	TGTGCCAGCAGCTTAGCCGGGACTTTACGCACAGATACGCAGTATTTT
NA	TRBV5-1	NA	TRBJ2-1	CASSLELHNEQFF	TGCGCCAGCAGCTTGGAGCTTCACAATGAGCAGTTCTTC
NA	TRBV5-1	TRBD1	TRBJ2-4	CASSPRGQQNIQYF	TGCGCCAGCAGCCCAAGGGGACAGCAAAACATTCAGTACTTC
few	TRBV25-1	TRBD1	TRBJ2-7	CASSGPGQGYEQYF	TGTGCCAGCAGTGGACCGGGACAGGGGTACGAGCAGTACTTC